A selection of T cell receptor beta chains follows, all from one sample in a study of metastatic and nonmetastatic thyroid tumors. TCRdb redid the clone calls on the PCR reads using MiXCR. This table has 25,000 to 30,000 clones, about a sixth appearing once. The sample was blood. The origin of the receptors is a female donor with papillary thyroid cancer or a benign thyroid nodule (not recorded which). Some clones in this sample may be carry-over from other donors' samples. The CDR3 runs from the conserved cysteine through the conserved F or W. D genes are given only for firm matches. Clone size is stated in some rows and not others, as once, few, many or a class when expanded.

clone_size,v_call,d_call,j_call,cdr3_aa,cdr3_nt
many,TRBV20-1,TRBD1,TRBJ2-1,CSARGGQGAVSYNEQFF,TGCAGTGCTAGAGGGGGACAGGGGGCGGTGTCCTACAATGAGCAGTTCTTC
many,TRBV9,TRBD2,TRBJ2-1,CASSVTGLAGFSSYNEQFF,TGTGCCAGCAGCGTAACGGGACTAGCGGGGTTCTCATCCTACAATGAGCAGTTCTTC
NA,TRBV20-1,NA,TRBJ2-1,CSARVYNDQFF,TGCAGTGCTAGAGTCTACAATGACCAGTTCTTC
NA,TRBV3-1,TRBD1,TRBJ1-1,CASRRDRGRGTEAFF,TGTGCCAGCAGGCGGGACAGGGGGCGAGGGACTGAAGCTTTCTTT
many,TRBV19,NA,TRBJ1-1,CASSDWTRSEAFF,TGTGCCAGTAGTGACTGGACACGCTCTGAAGCTTTCTTT
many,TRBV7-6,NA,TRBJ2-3,CASSYTQTVGGTDTQYF,TGTGCCAGCAGCTACACTCAGACAGTTGGTGGCACAGATACGCAGTATTTT
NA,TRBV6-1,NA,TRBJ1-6,CASSEKGSNSPLHF,TGTGCCAGCAGTGAAAAGGGTAGCAATTCACCCCTCCACTTT
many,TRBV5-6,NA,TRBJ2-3,CASSLPTVLTDTQYF,TGTGCCAGCAGCTTGCCAACGGTCCTCACAGATACGCAGTATTTT
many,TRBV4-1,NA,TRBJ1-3,CASSQGAAGKFSGNTIYF,TGCGCCAGCAGCCAAGGGGCCGCAGGGAAGTTCTCTGGAAACACCATATATTTT
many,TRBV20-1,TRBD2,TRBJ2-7,CGAVAGVYEQYF,TGCGGAGCAGTAGCGGGAGTCTACGAGCAGTACTTC
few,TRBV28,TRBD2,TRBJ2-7,CASSYINPGLAARKYF,TGTGCCAGCAGTTACATCAATCCGGGACTAGCGGCCAGGAAGTACTTC
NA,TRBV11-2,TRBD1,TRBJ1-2,CASSLGGQGANYGYTF,TGTGCCAGCAGCTTAGGAGGACAGGGGGCTAACTATGGCTACACCTTC
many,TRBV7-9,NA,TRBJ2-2,CASSLDTSPGELFF,TGTGCCAGCAGCTTAGATACTAGCCCCGGGGAGCTGTTTTTT
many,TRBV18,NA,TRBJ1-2,CASSPSGSQYGYTF,TGTGCCAGCTCACCCTCCGGGTCCCAATATGGCTACACCTTC
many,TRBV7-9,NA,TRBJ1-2,CASSPPGRLNYGYTF,TGTGCCAGCAGCCCCCCGGGCAGGCTTAACTATGGCTACACCTTC
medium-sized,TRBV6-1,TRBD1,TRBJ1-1,CASSRQGHDTEAFF,TGTGCCAGCAGTCGACAGGGCCATGACACTGAAGCTTTCTTT
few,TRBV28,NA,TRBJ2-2,CASRPVQGAYTGELFF,TGTGCCAGCCGGCCCGTGCAGGGTGCCTACACCGGGGAGCTGTTTTTT
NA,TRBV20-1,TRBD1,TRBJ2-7,CSAQRGLEGTYEQYF,TGCAGTGCGCAGAGGGGGCTAGAGGGGACGTACGAGCAGTACTTC
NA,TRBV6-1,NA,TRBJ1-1,CASSLVSDTGANTEAFF,TGTGCCAGCAGCCTAGTCTCGGACACGGGGGCGAATACTGAAGCTTTCTTT
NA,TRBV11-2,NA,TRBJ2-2,CASSSVAGELFF,TGTGCCAGCAGCTCCGTAGCCGGGGAGCTGTTTTTT
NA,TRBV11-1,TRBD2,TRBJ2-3,CASSSPGLGTRDTQYF,TGTGCCAGCAGCTCACCGGGACTAGGAACAAGAGATACGCAGTATTTT
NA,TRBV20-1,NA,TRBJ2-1,CRAREGRLFTYNEQFF,TGCAGAGCTAGAGAGGGTCGACTTTTTACCTACAATGAGCAGTTCTTC
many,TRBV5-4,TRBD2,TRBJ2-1,CASSLAGSGRGHNEQFF,TGTGCCAGCAGCTTGGCCGGTAGCGGGAGGGGCCACAATGAGCAGTTCTTC
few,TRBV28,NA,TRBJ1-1,CASSLPGYTEAFF,TGTGCCAGCAGCCTCCCCGGTTACACTGAAGCTTTCTTT
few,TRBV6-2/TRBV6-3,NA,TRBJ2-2,CASSYPILYRGTNTVELFF,TGTGCCAGCAGTTACCCTATTTTGTATCGAGGGACGAACACCGTGGAGCTGTTTTTT
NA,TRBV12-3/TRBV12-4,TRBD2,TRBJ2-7,CASSFEHTGTRYEQYF,TGTGCCAGCAGTTTTGAACACACCGGGACTAGATACGAGCAGTACTTC
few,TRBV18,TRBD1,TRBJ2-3,CASSYGQGSTDTQYF,TGTGCCAGCTCTTACGGACAGGGAAGCACAGATACGCAGTATTTT
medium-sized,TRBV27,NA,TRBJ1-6,CASSFTGGRWYNSPLHF,TGTGCCAGCAGTTTCACGGGGGGCCGATGGTATAATTCACCCCTCCACTTT
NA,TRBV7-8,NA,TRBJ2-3,CASSLAPTGFGTDTQYF,TGTGCCAGCAGCTTAGCCCCAACAGGGTTCGGCACAGATACGCAGTATTTT
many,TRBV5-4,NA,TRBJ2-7,CASSLGRDSYEQYF,TGTGCCAGCAGCTTAGGGCGGGATTCCTACGAGCAGTACTTC
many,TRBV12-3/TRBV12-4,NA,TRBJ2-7,CASSLAGEQYF,TGTGCCAGCAGTTTAGCCGGCGAGCAGTACTTC
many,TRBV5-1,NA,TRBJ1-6,CASSLAALSPLHF,TGCGCCAGCAGCTTGGCCGCACTATCACCCCTCCACTTT
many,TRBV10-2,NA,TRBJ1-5,CASSGEGLQPQHF,TGCGCCAGCAGTGGGGAGGGTTTGCAGCCCCAGCATTTT
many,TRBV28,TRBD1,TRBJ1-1,CASSRTGPFLGTEAFF,TGTGCCAGTTCTCGGACAGGGCCCTTTTTGGGCACTGAAGCTTTCTTT
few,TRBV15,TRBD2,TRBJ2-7,CATNRAGVYEQYF,TGTGCCACCAACAGAGCGGGGGTCTACGAGCAGTACTTC
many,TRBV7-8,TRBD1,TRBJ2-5,CASSLIQGAGETQYF,TGTGCCAGCAGCCTGATACAGGGGGCGGGAGAGACCCAGTACTTC
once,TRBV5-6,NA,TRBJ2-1,CASSLLWEDYNEQFF,TGTGCCAGCAGCTTGTTGTGGGAGGACTACAATGAGCAGTTCTTC
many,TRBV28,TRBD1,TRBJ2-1,CASSYHRGPVAAQFF,TGTGCCAGCAGTTACCACAGGGGGCCCGTAGCGGCGCAGTTCTTC
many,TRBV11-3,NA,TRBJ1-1,CASSKEVGTEAFF,TGTGCCAGCTCAAAGGAGGTAGGAACTGAAGCTTTCTTT
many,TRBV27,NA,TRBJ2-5,CASSWTQQETQYF,TGTGCCAGCAGTTGGACGCAACAAGAGACCCAGTACTTC
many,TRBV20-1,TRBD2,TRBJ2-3,CSARDLRGTSGGTDTQYF,TGCAGTGCTAGAGATCTTAGAGGGACTAGCGGGGGGACAGATACGCAGTATTTT
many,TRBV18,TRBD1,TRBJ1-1,CASSPSQGATEAFF,TGTGCCAGCTCACCATCCCAGGGGGCAACTGAAGCTTTCTTT
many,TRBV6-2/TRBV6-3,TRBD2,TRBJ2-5,CASKPPLAEEETQYF,TGTGCCAGCAAACCCCCCCTAGCGGAGGAAGAGACCCAGTACTTC
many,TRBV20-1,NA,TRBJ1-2,CSAATGLGVGGYTF,TGCAGTGCTGCGACAGGCTTAGGAGTGGGGGGCTACACCTTC
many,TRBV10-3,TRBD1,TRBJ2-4,CAISTTSRTGGKNIQYF,TGTGCCATCAGTACCACCTCCCGGACAGGAGGCAAAAACATTCAGTACTTC
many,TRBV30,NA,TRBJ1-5,CAWDQTGHQPQHF,TGTGCCTGGGATCAAACAGGGCATCAGCCCCAGCATTTT
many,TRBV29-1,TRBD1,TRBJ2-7,CSVEGQGAGEQYF,TGCAGTGTTGAAGGTCAGGGGGCCGGCGAGCAGTACTTC
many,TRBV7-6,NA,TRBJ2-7,CASSSGRPRDSYEQYF,TGTGCCAGCAGCTCAGGCCGTCCGCGGGATTCCTACGAGCAGTACTTC
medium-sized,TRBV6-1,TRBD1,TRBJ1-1,CASIDRVATEAFF,TGTGCCAGCATAGACAGGGTTGCCACTGAAGCTTTCTTT
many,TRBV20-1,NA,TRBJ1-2,CSAGSRGGATGYTF,TGCAGTGCTGGATCCAGGGGTGGTGCGACCGGCTACACCTTC